Listed below are T cell receptor beta chains from one sample, sequenced in a study of PD-1 blockade in mismatch repair-deficient tumors. Their target antigens are unknown. Using immunoSEQ multiplex PCR, the repertoire was profiled, and TCRdb retains in-frame clones only, with some absent. This table holds some 10,000 clones, about 93% found once. The sample was cells cultured in vitro, taken from a patient treated with pembrolizumab. The origin of the receptors is an adult with mismatch repair-deficient cancer. Both conserved end residues are part of each CDR3. D genes are given only for firm matches. Not all rows give a size; the values are once, few, many and, for expanded clones, a class.

D gene | J gene | V gene | clone size | CDR3 DNA | CDR3 protein
TRBD1 | TRBJ1-2 | TRBV27 | . | TGTGCCAGCAGCCCTGACAGGGCCTATGGCTACACCTTC | CASSPDRAYGYTF
TRBD1 | TRBJ1-2 | TRBV30 | few | TGTGCCTGGAGTGGCGGGACAGGGCCCTATGGCTACACCTTC | CAWSGGTGPYGYTF
TRBD1 | TRBJ2-5 | TRBV7-6 | . | TGTGCCAGCAGCTTGGGGACAGGGGGAGAGACCCAGTACTTC | CASSLGTGGETQYF
. | TRBJ1-4 | TRBV4-1 | . | TGCGCCAGCAGCCAAGGGGACGGAAATGAAAAACTGTTTTTT | CASSQGDGNEKLFF
TRBD1 | TRBJ1-1 | TRBV19 | . | TGTGCCAGTAGAACTAGACAGGGCGGAAGCACTGAAGCTTTCTTT | CASRTRQGGSTEAFF
. | TRBJ2-7 | TRBV6-6 | . | TGTGCCAGCACCCCCCGGCCGAACTACGAGCAGTACTTC | CASTPRPNYEQYF
. | TRBJ1-3 | TRBV7-9 | . | TGTGCCAGCAGCCCACAGGGATTATTTGGAAACACCATATATTTT | CASSPQGLFGNTIYF
. | TRBJ1-1 | TRBV6-1 | . | TGTGCCAGCAGTGAACCTTGGGCAGCAAAAATGAACACTGAAGCTTTCTTT | CASSEPWAAKMNTEAFF
. | TRBJ1-1 | TRBV11-2 | . | TGTGCCAGCAGCTTTGCCGGGAGTGAAGCTTTCTTT | CASSFAGSEAFF
. | TRBJ2-6 | TRBV18 | . | TGTGCCAGCTCACCTTCCTTCTCTGGGGCCAACGTCCTGACTTTC | CASSPSFSGANVLTF